The 30 T cell receptor beta chains listed next were all sequenced from one sample in a study of OX40 agonist ivuxolimab in advanced cancers. Profiling relied on immunoSEQ multiplex PCR, and the TCRdb table lists in-frame clones only, not all of them. The sample includes approximately 44,000 clones, approximately 90% of them seen just once. This material consisted of CD4+ or CD8+ T cells sorted from blood, taken in a trial of the OX40 agonist ivuxolimab. The receptor source for this set is an adult with an advanced solid tumor such as melanoma, head and neck, liver or kidney cancer.

The chain couples TRBV5-8 to TRBJ2-2, with 10 bases identical to TRBD2. Germline V gene data show CDR1 as SGHTS and CDR2 as YDEGEE. V lost 9 bases, J lost 0 bases, and 5 bases stayed unmatched. The CDR3 extends over 15 amino acids. CDR3 bases: TGTGCCACCCGGACTAGCGGAGCGAACACCGGGGAGCTGTTTTTT. Its protein is CATRTSGANTGELFF. Full variable domain (remainder filled in from reference TRBV5-8 and TRBJ2-2): EAGVTQSPTHLIKTRGQQATLRCSPISGHTSVYWYQQALGLGLQFLLWYDEGEERNRGNFPPRFSGRQFPNYSSELNVNALELEDSALYLCATRTSGANTGELFFGEGSRLTVL.

The chain combines TRBV7-2 with TRBJ2-2; D may correspond to TRBD1 or TRBD2 (5 bases each). The germline gives CDR1 SGHTA, CDR2 FQGNSA. With 1 base removed from V and 2 bases from J, the gap between germline ends came to 14 bases. There are 17 residues in the CDR3. The CDR3: CASSLGPGGGNTGELFF. The CDR3 nucleotides read TGTGCCAGCAGCTTAGGTCCGGGTGGGGGAAACACCGGGGAGCTGTTTTTT. Together with reference TRBV7-2 and TRBJ2-2, the CDR3 gives the full variable domain: GAGVSQSPSNKVTEKGKDVELRCDPISGHTALYWYRQSLGQGLEFLIYFQGNSAPDKSGLPSDRFSAERTGGSVSTLTIQRTQQEDSAVYLCASSLGPGGGNTGELFFGEGSRLTVL.

CDR3 bases: TGTGCCAGCAGCACCCAGGCGGACGGAACGAAAGGGCTCAAAAACATTCAGTACTTC. Translated: CASSTQADGTKGLKNIQYF. The genes are TRBV5-6 and TRBJ2-4; D is unresolved. Germline V CDR1 and CDR2: SGHDT, YYEEEE. Trimming stripped 4 bases from V and 3 bases from J, with 26 bases between. The CDR3 is 19 amino acids.

The rearrangement links TRBV7-6 to TRBJ2-2; D unclear. The CDR3 has 14 residues. Germline V CDR1 and CDR2: SGHVS, FNYEAQ. V was clipped by 1 base and J by 2 bases, with 5 bases between them. In DNA, the CDR3 is TGTGCCAGCAGCTTAGAAGTAAACACCGGGGAGCTGTTTTTT. It specifies CASSLEVNTGELFF.

V is TRBV11-1 and J is TRBJ1-1; D might be TRBD1 (6 bases). Germline CDR1 and CDR2: SGHAT and FQDESV (reference sequence). The CDR3 loop spans 15 amino acids. Between the trimmed V and J ends, which lost 1 base and 4 bases, there was a span of 13 bases. The CDR3 sequence: CASSLDLQGSTEAFF. Here the CDR3 DNA reads TGTGCCAGCAGCTTAGATCTACAGGGAAGCACTGAAGCTTTCTTT. Drawing the rest from reference TRBV11-1 and TRBJ1-1, the complete variable domain is EAEVAQSPRYKITEKSQAVAFWCDPISGHATLYWYRQILGQGPELLVQFQDESVVDDSQLPKDRFSAERLKGVDSTLKIQPAELGDSAMYLCASSLDLQGSTEAFFGQGTRLTVV.

The table lists this clone with a count of one. The rearrangement links TRBV27 to TRBJ2-7; no reliable D call. V lost 2 bases to trimming and J lost 0 bases, with 8 bases between them. The CDR3 has 14 amino acids. The germline V gene encodes CDR1 MNHEY and CDR2 SMNVEV (reference sequence). CDR3: CASSLAAASYEQYF. In DNA, the CDR3 is TGTGCCAGCAGTTTAGCGGCGGCCTCCTACGAGCAGTACTTC.

V and J are TRBV5-1 and TRBJ2-5, with a possible D match to TRBD1 (6 bases). This CDR3 comprises 15 residues. Looked up from germline, CDR1 is SGHRS and CDR2 is YFSETQ. Trimming pared 3 bases from V and 5 bases from J, leaving 17 bases between. CDR3 residues: CASSSPQGFGETQYF. The CDR3 DNA follows: TGCGCCAGCAGCTCTCCTCAGGGGTTTGGGGAGACCCAGTACTTC.

V usage is TRBV27 and J usage is TRBJ2-3; tentatively, D is TRBD1 (6 bases). The CDR3 totals 12 residues. The germline CDR1 and CDR2 sequences are MNHEY and SMNVEV (reference sequence). With 2 bases removed from V and 6 bases from J, the gap between germline ends came to 6 bases. The CDR3 DNA is TGTGCCAGCAGTTTAACAGGGGATACGCAGTATTTT. Protein product: CASSLTGDTQYF.

The V and J genes are TRBV29-1 and TRBJ2-7; 9 bases line up with TRBD1. The CDR3 extends over 13 amino acids. The J segment lost 0 bases and the V segment lost 7 bases, leaving 4 bases of the junction unmatched. Germline assignment: CDR1 SQVTM and CDR2 ANQGSEA. In nucleotides, the CDR3 is TGCAGCGCCCGGGACAGGGACTCCTACGAGCAGTACTTC. Translating gives CSARDRDSYEQYF.

CDR3: CASSFKRYYYNEQFF. The CDR3 coding sequence is TGTGCCAGCAGCTTTAAGCGCTACTATTACAATGAGCAGTTCTTC. The V and J genes are TRBV13 and TRBJ2-1; D unclear. Looked up from germline, CDR1 is PRHDT and CDR2 is FYEKMQ (reference sequence). The CDR3 contains 15 residues. V was cut by 3 bases and J by 4 bases, with 13 bases left in between.

V is TRBV19 and J is TRBJ2-1, with a possible D match to TRBD1 (6 bases). Germline-derived CDR1 and CDR2 are LNHDA and SQIVND (reference sequence). Trimming pared 5 bases from V and 6 bases from J, leaving 11 bases between. The length of the CDR3 is 13 residues. CDR3 nucleotide sequence: TGTGCCAGTAGTCCAATAGGGGGCAATGAGCAGTTCTTC. This encodes CASSPIGGNEQFF.

The rearrangement joins TRBV2 to TRBJ2-3; 8 bases are a match to TRBD2. CDR1 is SNHLY and CDR2 is FYNNEI in the germline V gene. Losses at the gene ends were 4 bases for V and 2 bases for J; bases not matched to a gene: 11. The CDR3 contains 17 residues. CDR3 sequence (DNA): TGTGCCAGCAGTGGGGGGCCGGTGACTAGCGTCACAGATACGCAGTATTTT. It yields the protein CASSGGPVTSVTDTQYF.

This rearrangement joins TRBV28 to TRBJ2-5, with 9 bases aligning to TRBD2. The V and J ends lost 5 bases and 5 bases, in that order; junction bases with no gene match: 9. CDR1 and CDR2 from the germline V gene are MDHEN and SYDVKM. The CDR3 loop spans 15 amino acids. The CDR3 protein is CASSLRLAVRETQYF. For the CDR3, the DNA is TGTGCCAGCAGTCTGAGACTAGCGGTGAGGGAGACCCAGTACTTC.

CDR3 nucleotides: TGCGCCAGCAGCAGGGCCCCCCAGGACACTGAAGCTTTCTTT. This sequence encodes CASSRAPQDTEAFF. The V and J genes are TRBV5-1 and TRBJ1-1; D is unresolved. The V and J ends lost 4 bases and 3 bases respectively, with 13 bases between them. Germline CDR1 and CDR2: SGHRS and YFSETQ. This CDR3 is 14 amino acids long.

V is TRBV4-1 and J is TRBJ2-1; D is unresolved. Germline CDR1 and CDR2: MGHRA and YSYEKL. The CDR3 contains 16 residues. V lost 2 bases to trimming and J lost 0 bases, with 11 bases between them. This CDR3 is CASSQNSRSSYNEQFF. The CDR3 DNA sequence: TGCGCCAGCAGCCAAAATAGCAGGAGCTCCTACAATGAGCAGTTCTTC.

The rearrangement joins TRBV6-4 to TRBJ2-2; TRBD1 or TRBD2 may be the D gene (6 bases each). Trimming cost V 3 bases and J 5 bases, with 13 bases left between them. Germline V lookup: CDR1 MRHNA, CDR2 SNTAGT. CDR3 length equals 15 residues. The CDR3 reads CASSEKGGETGELFF. The DNA of the CDR3 is TGTGCCAGCAGTGAAAAGGGGGGCGAGACCGGGGAGCTGTTTTTT.

J is TRBJ2-3 and V is TRBV7-9; possible D gene TRBD2, 6 bases. The CDR3 is 15 residues long. Germline V gene sequence: CDR1 SEHNR, CDR2 FQNEAQ (reference sequence). Trimming took off 6 bases at V and 4 bases at J, with 17 bases between the two ends. The DNA of the CDR3 is TGTGCCAGCAGGTTCTCCGGGAGTGGTGCAGATACGCAGTATTTT. Protein product: CASRFSGSGADTQYF.

The rearrangement joins TRBV7-2 to TRBJ2-1; 7 bases fit TRBD2. V was pared by 7 bases and J by 10 bases, with 10 bases of the junction left unmatched. CDR3 length: 13 amino acids. From germline, CDR1 is SGHTA and CDR2 FQGNSA. This CDR3 is CASTASGLWEQFF. The DNA of the CDR3 is TGTGCCAGCACCGCTAGCGGTTTGTGGGAGCAGTTCTTC.

The gene calls are TRBV28 and TRBJ2-3; TRBD2 matches at 9 bases. The CDR3 is 16 residues long. The germline gives CDR1 MDHEN, CDR2 SYDVKM. J gave up 0 bases and V 3 bases, and 4 bases lay outside the gene matches. The CDR3 nucleotides read TGTGCCAGCAGTTTGCGAGCGGGAGGCAGCACAGATACGCAGTATTTT. Translating it yields CASSLRAGGSTDTQYF.

This rearrangement joins TRBV27 to TRBJ2-5; TRBD1 might be the D (6 bases). The ends were cut back, 1 base at V and 0 bases at J, with 9 bases in the middle. CDR1 is MNHEY, CDR2 SMNVEV, per germline (reference sequence). CDR3 length equals 15 residues. This CDR3 reads CASSLLGGDQETQYF. DNA of the CDR3: TGTGCCAGCAGTTTATTAGGGGGAGACCAAGAGACCCAGTACTTC.

The gene calls are TRBV2 and TRBJ2-7; 10 positions match TRBD2. Per germline, CDR1 SNHLY and CDR2 FYNNEI. V lost 4 bases, J lost 2 bases, and 5 bases stayed unmatched. There are 15 residues in the CDR3. DNA of the CDR3: TGTGCCAGCAGTGGACCGAGCGGGAGGGCCTACGAGCAGTACTTC. Translation: CASSGPSGRAYEQYF.

V is TRBV6-1 and J is TRBJ2-4, with D perhaps TRBD2 (5 bases). This CDR3 comprises 15 residues. Germline CDR1 reads MNHNS; CDR2 reads SASEGT. Between the trimmed V and J ends, which lost 7 bases and 0 bases, there was a span of 13 bases. The CDR3, as DNA: TGTGCCAGCACCGAGTCCCTAGCAGCCAAAAACATTCAGTACTTC. It translates to CASTESLAAKNIQYF.

This rearrangement joins TRBV6-5 to TRBJ2-1, with D perhaps matching TRBD2 (5 bases). Germline CDR1 reads MNHEY; CDR2 reads SVGAGI. Trimming cost V 3 bases and J 6 bases, with 12 bases left between them. This CDR3 is 14 amino acids long. CDR3 in DNA: TGTGCCAGCAGTTATGACTACCTCTCCAATGAGCAGTTCTTC. Encoded protein: CASSYDYLSNEQFF.

The sample holds a few counts of this clone. V usage is TRBV11-2 and J usage is TRBJ1-3, with D hard to call. The germline V gene has CDR1 SGHAT and CDR2 FQNNGV. The CDR3 is 12 residues long. V lost 2 bases to trimming and J lost 3 bases, with 2 bases between them. CDR3 in DNA: TGTGCCAGCAGCTTAATTGGAAACACCATATATTTT. It encodes CASSLIGNTIYF.

This chain joins TRBV4-1 and TRBJ1-5, with D uncertain. The germline V gene encodes CDR1 MGHRA and CDR2 YSYEKL. V was pared by 0 bases and J by 5 bases, with 8 bases between. CDR3 length: 14 amino acids. The CDR3: CASSQDDVDQPQHF. The CDR3, as DNA: TGCGCCAGCAGCCAAGATGACGTAGATCAGCCCCAGCATTTT.

The chain carries TRBV6-4 and TRBJ2-3, with TRBD2 matching over 12 bases. Germline V gives CDR1 MRHNA, CDR2 SNTAGT. The V and J ends lost 4 bases and 2 bases, in that order; junction bases with no gene match: 4. The CDR3 sequence is 16 residues long. The CDR3 DNA reads as TGTGCCAGCAGTGGACTAGCGGGAGCCCACACAGATACGCAGTATTTT. It is translated as CASSGLAGAHTDTQYF.

This clone was seen a single time. V usage is TRBV11-2 and J usage is TRBJ2-7; 7 nucleotides align to TRBD1. The CDR3 length is 13 residues. Trimming at V came to 4 bases and at J to 4 bases, leaving 4 bases not matched to a gene. Germline V gene sequence: CDR1 SGHAT, CDR2 FQNNGV. CDR3 loop: CASSSGTAYEQYF. CDR3 nucleotide sequence: TGTGCCAGCAGCTCCGGGACAGCGTACGAGCAGTACTTC.

The chain recombines TRBV11-3 with TRBJ2-7; 10 positions agree with TRBD1. This CDR3 region has 16 residues. Trimming at V came to 0 bases and at J to 7 bases, leaving 9 bases not matched to a gene. Germline CDR1 SGHNT, CDR2 YENEEA. The CDR3 bases are TGTGCCAGCAGCTTAGACAGCGGGACAGGGGCTTGGGAGCAGTACTTC. It translates to CASSLDSGTGAWEQYF.

This chain links TRBV9 with TRBJ2-1; D unclear. Trimming stripped 0 bases from V and 3 bases from J, with 10 bases between. The germline V gene has CDR1 SGDLS and CDR2 YYNGEE. This CDR3 comprises 15 residues. The CDR3 region has the DNA TGTGCCAGCAGCGTAGCTCGCACCGACTACAATGAGCAGTTCTTC. This translates into CASSVARTDYNEQFF.

The chain carries TRBV5-1 and TRBJ1-1; 7 bases are shared with TRBD1. The length of the CDR3 is 14 residues. V was pared by 4 bases and J by 1 base, with 4 bases of the junction left unmatched. CDR1 is SGHRS, CDR2 YFSETQ, per germline. The CDR3 here is CASSGGQENTEAFF. CDR3 nucleotide sequence: TGCGCCAGCAGCGGAGGACAGGAGAACACTGAAGCTTTCTTT.